Listed below are T cell receptor beta chains from one sample, sequenced in a study of T cell changes during pregnancy in multiple sclerosis. TCRdb keeps only in-frame clones here, not all; method: immunoSEQ multiplex PCR. The data hold 43,000 or so clones, with around 92% observed a single time. Sequenced material: peripheral blood, taken in the third trimester of pregnancy. Source of these receptors: a female donor with multiple sclerosis, enrolled in a pregnancy study. CDR3s include the opening cysteine and the closing phenylalanine or tryptophan.

J gene: TRBJ2-1
V gene: TRBV5-6
CDR3 protein: CASSAGLAGGSYNEQFF

J gene: TRBJ2-7
V gene: TRBV13
CDR3 protein: CASSSRTGTYEQYF

J gene: TRBJ1-2
V gene: TRBV29-1
CDR3 protein: CSVTRTGEGGYTF

J gene: TRBJ1-1
V gene: TRBV7-9
CDR3 protein: CASSSGTQRAAFF

J gene: TRBJ1-2
V gene: TRBV5-6
CDR3 protein: CASSLVRVNYGYTF

J gene: TRBJ2-2
V gene: TRBV7-6
CDR3 protein: CASSSLGETGELFF

J gene: TRBJ1-1
V gene: TRBV9
CDR3 protein: CASSVGDMNTEAFF

J gene: TRBJ2-2
V gene: TRBV28
CDR3 protein: CASSLRHSGRIGGTGELFF

J gene: TRBJ2-1
V gene: TRBV29-1
CDR3 protein: CSVEFSSGSSPLDEQFF

J gene: TRBJ2-7
V gene: TRBV7-2
CDR3 protein: CASSPEPSHYEQYF

J gene: TRBJ2-1
V gene: TRBV27
CDR3 protein: CASGKVAGAYNEQFF

J gene: TRBJ2-7
V gene: TRBV5-4
CDR3 protein: CASSSRTSGAYEQYF

J gene: TRBJ2-7
V gene: TRBV7-9
CDR3 protein: CASSQSLVEQYF

J gene: TRBJ2-1
V gene: TRBV6-6
CDR3 protein: CASRPPTGRAGNEQFF

J gene: TRBJ2-2
V gene: TRBV19
CDR3 protein: CASTRLAGFDGELFF

J gene: TRBJ2-2
V gene: TRBV5-1
CDR3 protein: CASSSDWGNTGELFF

J gene: TRBJ1-5
V gene: TRBV6-1
CDR3 protein: CASSEILRDNQPQHF

J gene: TRBJ2-2
V gene: TRBV5-1
CDR3 protein: CASSFWTSGSTGELFF

J gene: TRBJ1-3
V gene: TRBV25-1
CDR3 protein: CASSGTGGNTIYF

J gene: TRBJ2-3
V gene: TRBV9
CDR3 protein: CASSVGGTSGDTQYF

J gene: TRBJ2-7
V gene: TRBV28
CDR3 protein: CASTRVSVYEQYF

J gene: TRBJ1-4
V gene: TRBV4-2
CDR3 protein: CASSPRSGGANEKLFF

J gene: TRBJ2-3
V gene: TRBV15
CDR3 protein: CATSRDDVTSGSRQYF

J gene: TRBJ2-1
V gene: TRBV7-3
CDR3 protein: CASSLEGTSGRNEQFF

J gene: TRBJ2-1
V gene: TRBV19
CDR3 protein: CATLGQLNEQFF

J gene: TRBJ1-1
V gene: TRBV6-5
CDR3 protein: CASYPGQRFREAFF

J gene: TRBJ2-1
V gene: TRBV9
CDR3 protein: CASSVAWTHNNEQFF

J gene: TRBJ2-2
V gene: TRBV7-9
CDR3 protein: CASNVAGGIKNTGELFF

J gene: TRBJ2-3
V gene: TRBV2
CDR3 protein: CASSEQGPSHTQYF

J gene: TRBJ2-1
V gene: TRBV19
CDR3 protein: CASSIAGGHNEQFF

J gene: TRBJ2-3
V gene: TRBV6-6
CDR3 protein: CASSYIGGDTQYF

J gene: TRBJ2-3
V gene: TRBV7-6
CDR3 protein: CASSLLVDTQYF

J gene: TRBJ2-7
V gene: TRBV27
CDR3 protein: CASQSRDRGYEQYF

J gene: TRBJ2-2
V gene: TRBV7-2
CDR3 protein: CASSPKTGNTGELFF

J gene: TRBJ2-7
V gene: TRBV5-3
CDR3 protein: CARSLGLAGGSYEQYF

J gene: TRBJ2-1
V gene: TRBV6-4
CDR3 protein: CASSDSTSGSNEQFF

J gene: TRBJ2-3
V gene: TRBV5-4
CDR3 protein: CASSLHESDTDTQYF

J gene: TRBJ1-2
V gene: TRBV28
CDR3 protein: CASSTWGQTYGYTF

J gene: TRBJ1-1
V gene: TRBV29-1
CDR3 protein: CSGLTSWGVYTEAFF

J gene: TRBJ2-1
V gene: TRBV13
CDR3 protein: CASSSGGSEQFF

J gene: TRBJ2-5
V gene: TRBV7-2
CDR3 protein: CASSSTSYEGETQYF